The clone carrying this T cell receptor beta chain occurred a few times. Its antigen is undetermined. There are 16 residues in the CDR3. CDR1 SGHRS and CDR2 YFSETQ come from the germline V gene. Germline trimming cut 0 bases from V and 1 base from J; bases unmatched to any gene: 3. The data derive from a study of vaccination and CD4 T cells after COVID-19. Described treatment: roughly nine-day PBMC culture with coronavirus spike peptide pools or control peptides (ViraFEST assay). Expansion of antigen-specific T cells with peptide pools by ViraFEST preceded sequencing of TCRs. An Oncomine TCR Beta short-read assay was used to sequence the DNA from cultured CD4+ T cells. After culture, CD4+ T cells served as the source for genomic DNA extraction. MiXCR, applied by TCRdb to the PCR reads, yields one record per CDR3 protein. The sample lists around 10,000 distinct CDR3 sequences; about 44% were seen once.

Input material: CD4+ T cells from blood, cultured in vitro. The clonotype was recovered from a human donor who had recovered from COVID-19. The chain carries TRBV5-1 and TRBJ2-1, with TRBD1 identical over 8 bases. This CDR3 reads CASSLGTGSSYNEQFF. As DNA, the CDR3 is TGCGCCAGCAGCTTGGGGACAGGGTCGTCCTACAATGAGCAGTTCTTC.